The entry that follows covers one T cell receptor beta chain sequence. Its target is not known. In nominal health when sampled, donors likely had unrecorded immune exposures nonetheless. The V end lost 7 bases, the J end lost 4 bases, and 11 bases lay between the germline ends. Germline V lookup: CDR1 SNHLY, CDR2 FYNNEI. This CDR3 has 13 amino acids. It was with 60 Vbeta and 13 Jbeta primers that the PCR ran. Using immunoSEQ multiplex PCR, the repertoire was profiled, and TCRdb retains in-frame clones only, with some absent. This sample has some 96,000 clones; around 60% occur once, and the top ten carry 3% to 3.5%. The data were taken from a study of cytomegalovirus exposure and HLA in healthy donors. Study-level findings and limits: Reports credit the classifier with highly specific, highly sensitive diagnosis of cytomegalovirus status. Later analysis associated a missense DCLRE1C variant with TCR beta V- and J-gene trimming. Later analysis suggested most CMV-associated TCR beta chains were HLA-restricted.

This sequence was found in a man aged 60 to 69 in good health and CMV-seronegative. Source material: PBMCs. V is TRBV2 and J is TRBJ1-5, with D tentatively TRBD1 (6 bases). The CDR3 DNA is TGTGCCAGCAAGGACAGCCCTAATCAGCCCCAGCATTTT. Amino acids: CASKDSPNQPQHF. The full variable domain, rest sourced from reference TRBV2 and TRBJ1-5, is EPEVTQTPSHQVTQMGQEVILRCVPISNHLYFYWYRQILGQKVEFLVSFYNNEISEKSEIFDDQFSVERPDGSNFTLKIRSTKLEDSAMYFCASKDSPNQPQHFGDGTRLSIL.